Listed below are T cell receptor beta chains from one sample, sequenced in a study of blood T cell repertoires in COVID-19. Assay used: immunoSEQ multiplex PCR; TCRdb lists only in-frame clones, some missing. This table holds more than 95,000 clones, approximately 89% found once. Sequenced sample: peripheral blood. Source of these receptors: a woman of 80 years or more in a cohort sampled during active COVID-19. The CDR3 runs from the conserved cysteine through the conserved F or W. Each record gives: CDR3 protein, CDR3 DNA, V gene, clone size, D gene, J gene, CDR3 length. A D gene is named only where the DNA matches it firmly. Clone size is stated in some rows and not others, as once, few, many or a class when expanded.

cdr3_aa: CATSDKTSRGNAGELFF
cdr3_nt: TGTGCCACCAGTGATAAAACCTCCAGGGGGAACGCCGGGGAGCTGTTTTTT
v_call: TRBV24-1
clone_size: .
d_call: TRBD1
j_call: TRBJ2-2
cdr3_length: 17

cdr3_aa: CASSPLAGGVTGELFF
cdr3_nt: TGTGCCAGCAGCCCACTAGCGGGAGGGGTCACCGGGGAGCTGTTTTTT
v_call: TRBV5-6
clone_size: .
d_call: TRBD2
j_call: TRBJ2-2
cdr3_length: 16

cdr3_aa: CASSLVSGIDTQYF
cdr3_nt: TGCGCCAGCAGCTTGGTTAGCGGGATTGATACGCAGTATTTT
v_call: TRBV5-1
clone_size: .
d_call: TRBD2
j_call: TRBJ2-3
cdr3_length: 14

cdr3_aa: CASTSRPSGSHGKEQYF
cdr3_nt: TGTGCCAGCACATCCCGCCCCAGCGGGAGCCATGGTAAAGAGCAGTACTTC
v_call: TRBV27
clone_size: .
d_call: TRBD2
j_call: TRBJ2-7
cdr3_length: 17

cdr3_aa: CSASLQGKGNQPQHF
cdr3_nt: TGCAGTGCTAGTCTACAGGGTAAAGGCAATCAGCCCCAGCATTTT
v_call: TRBV20-1
clone_size: .
d_call: .
j_call: TRBJ1-5
cdr3_length: 15

cdr3_aa: CASSLAPQVGNTIYF
cdr3_nt: TGTGCCAGCAGCTTGGCCCCACAGGTTGGAAACACCATATATTTT
v_call: TRBV5-4
clone_size: .
d_call: .
j_call: TRBJ1-3
cdr3_length: 15

cdr3_aa: CASSSGQLNTEAFF
cdr3_nt: TGTGCCAGCAGCTCGGGACAGTTGAACACTGAAGCTTTCTTT
v_call: TRBV28
clone_size: .
d_call: TRBD1
j_call: TRBJ1-1
cdr3_length: 14

cdr3_aa: CASSSSLLAASTDTQYF
cdr3_nt: TGTGCCAGCAGCTCGAGTTTACTAGCGGCTAGCACAGATACGCAGTATTTT
v_call: TRBV7-2
clone_size: few
d_call: TRBD2
j_call: TRBJ2-3
cdr3_length: 17

cdr3_aa: CASTLGQVQYF
cdr3_nt: TGTGCCAGCACCCTGGGACAGGTTCAGTACTTC
v_call: TRBV3-1/TRBV3-2
clone_size: once
d_call: TRBD1
j_call: TRBJ2-7
cdr3_length: 11

cdr3_aa: CASSREREAIYEQYF
cdr3_nt: TGTGCCAGCAGTAGGGAGCGGGAGGCTATCTACGAGCAGTACTTC
v_call: TRBV6-6
clone_size: .
d_call: TRBD2
j_call: TRBJ2-7
cdr3_length: 15

cdr3_aa: CASSLRLAGGLYSREQFF
cdr3_nt: TGTGCCAGCAGCTTAAGACTAGCGGGGGGGCTGTATTCACGGGAGCAGTTCTTC
v_call: TRBV11-2
clone_size: .
d_call: TRBD2
j_call: TRBJ2-1
cdr3_length: 18

cdr3_aa: CASLQGAFGYTF
cdr3_nt: TGTGCCAGCCTACAGGGGGCGTTCGGCTACACCTTC
v_call: TRBV10-3
clone_size: .
d_call: TRBD1
j_call: TRBJ1-2
cdr3_length: 12

cdr3_aa: CASSIDAEGETQYF
cdr3_nt: TGTGCCAGCAGCATCGATGCGGAGGGAGAGACCCAGTACTTC
v_call: TRBV11-3
clone_size: .
d_call: .
j_call: TRBJ2-5
cdr3_length: 14

cdr3_aa: CASHHYPGGGTDTQYF
cdr3_nt: TGTGCCAGTCATCATTATCCGGGGGGCGGCACAGATACGCAGTATTTT
v_call: TRBV19
clone_size: .
d_call: .
j_call: TRBJ2-3
cdr3_length: 16

cdr3_aa: CASSELQGPYQPQHF
cdr3_nt: TGTGCCAGCAGTGAATTGCAGGGCCCATATCAGCCCCAGCATTTT
v_call: TRBV25-1
clone_size: .
d_call: .
j_call: TRBJ1-5
cdr3_length: 15

cdr3_aa: CATSDSKSSYNSPLHF
cdr3_nt: TGTGCCACCAGTGATTCTAAGAGCTCCTATAATTCACCCCTCCACTTT
v_call: TRBV24-1
clone_size: .
d_call: .
j_call: TRBJ1-6
cdr3_length: 16

cdr3_aa: CASSWTTSGGPRAGELFF
cdr3_nt: TGCGCCAGCAGCTGGACGACTAGCGGGGGCCCTCGCGCCGGGGAGCTGTTTTTT
v_call: TRBV5-1
clone_size: .
d_call: TRBD2
j_call: TRBJ2-2
cdr3_length: 18

cdr3_aa: CASSLQGVQETQYF
cdr3_nt: TGTGCCAGCAGTTTACAGGGGGTCCAAGAGACCCAGTACTTC
v_call: TRBV27
clone_size: .
d_call: TRBD1
j_call: TRBJ2-5
cdr3_length: 14

cdr3_aa: CASRGLAAYEQYF
cdr3_nt: TGCGCCAGCAGGGGACTAGCAGCCTACGAGCAGTACTTC
v_call: TRBV10-2
clone_size: few
d_call: TRBD2
j_call: TRBJ2-7
cdr3_length: 13

cdr3_aa: CAIRLAGGIENEQFF
cdr3_nt: TGTGCCATCAGGCTTGCGGGGGGGATTGAAAATGAGCAGTTCTTC
v_call: TRBV10-3
clone_size: .
d_call: TRBD2
j_call: TRBJ2-1
cdr3_length: 15

cdr3_aa: CASSQGQGGGYEQYF
cdr3_nt: TGTGCCAGCAGCCAAGGACAGGGTGGAGGCTACGAGCAGTACTTC
v_call: TRBV3-1/TRBV3-2
clone_size: .
d_call: TRBD1
j_call: TRBJ2-7
cdr3_length: 15

cdr3_aa: CASSDQITGSYNSPLHF
cdr3_nt: TGCGCCAGCAGTGACCAGATCACAGGCTCCTATAATTCACCCCTCCACTTT
v_call: TRBV10-2
clone_size: .
d_call: .
j_call: TRBJ1-6
cdr3_length: 17

cdr3_aa: CATAGGRDTQYF
cdr3_nt: TGTGCCACCGCGGGAGGGAGGGATACGCAGTATTTT
v_call: TRBV6-5
clone_size: .
d_call: TRBD2
j_call: TRBJ2-3
cdr3_length: 12

cdr3_aa: CASSLLFSAGSGFF
cdr3_nt: TGTGCCAGCAGCTTGTTATTTTCAGCGGGGAGTGGGTTCTTC
v_call: TRBV5-5
clone_size: .
d_call: TRBD2
j_call: TRBJ2-1
cdr3_length: 14

cdr3_aa: CATSDLSGGVNEQFF
cdr3_nt: TGTGCCACCAGTGATCTTAGCGGGGGAGTCAATGAGCAGTTCTTC
v_call: TRBV24-1
clone_size: .
d_call: TRBD2
j_call: TRBJ2-1
cdr3_length: 15

cdr3_aa: CASSLSTLITEAFF
cdr3_nt: TGTGCCAGCAGCTTAAGCACGCTTATCACTGAAGCTTTCTTT
v_call: TRBV5-8
clone_size: .
d_call: .
j_call: TRBJ1-1
cdr3_length: 14

cdr3_aa: CASSSRVTDSPLHF
cdr3_nt: TGTGCCAGCAGCTCTAGAGTGACAGATTCACCCCTCCACTTT
v_call: TRBV9
clone_size: .
d_call: .
j_call: TRBJ1-6
cdr3_length: 14

cdr3_aa: CASSRLGTGGTNEQFF
cdr3_nt: TGTGCCAGCAGCCGCCTCGGGACAGGGGGCACGAATGAGCAGTTCTTC
v_call: TRBV3-1/TRBV3-2
clone_size: .
d_call: TRBD1
j_call: TRBJ2-1
cdr3_length: 16

cdr3_aa: CASSPPPGQATDTQYF
cdr3_nt: TGTGCCAGCTCACCACCTCCGGGACAGGCGACAGATACGCAGTATTTT
v_call: TRBV18
clone_size: .
d_call: TRBD1
j_call: TRBJ2-3
cdr3_length: 16

cdr3_aa: CASSPIALAKNIQYF
cdr3_nt: TGTGCCAGCAGTCCCATCGCGCTAGCCAAAAACATTCAGTACTTC
v_call: TRBV27
clone_size: few
d_call: .
j_call: TRBJ2-4
cdr3_length: 15

cdr3_aa: CASTPTTTQNTEAFF
cdr3_nt: TGTGCCAGTACCCCGACAACGACACAGAACACTGAAGCTTTCTTT
v_call: TRBV19
clone_size: .
d_call: .
j_call: TRBJ1-1
cdr3_length: 15

cdr3_aa: CASSLLQGRGEQYF
cdr3_nt: TGCGCCAGCAGCTTGTTACAGGGTAGGGGCGAGCAGTACTTC
v_call: TRBV5-1
clone_size: .
d_call: .
j_call: TRBJ2-7
cdr3_length: 14

cdr3_aa: CATMEGTYEQYF
cdr3_nt: TGTGCCACTATGGAGGGTACCTACGAGCAGTACTTC
v_call: TRBV6-5
clone_size: once
d_call: .
j_call: TRBJ2-7
cdr3_length: 12

cdr3_aa: CASSLLGREGSSYGYTF
cdr3_nt: TGCGCCAGCAGCTTGCTAGGGCGAGAGGGTTCATCCTATGGCTACACCTTC
v_call: TRBV5-1
clone_size: .
d_call: .
j_call: TRBJ1-2
cdr3_length: 17

cdr3_aa: CASSVGGSGDYEQYF
cdr3_nt: TGTGCCAGCAGCGTAGGAGGTAGCGGGGACTACGAGCAGTACTTC
v_call: TRBV9
clone_size: .
d_call: TRBD2
j_call: TRBJ2-7
cdr3_length: 15

cdr3_aa: CASSLGPGAEGYTF
cdr3_nt: TGTGCCAGCAGCTTAGGCCCCGGAGCCGAAGGCTACACCTTC
v_call: TRBV7-2
clone_size: .
d_call: .
j_call: TRBJ1-2
cdr3_length: 14

cdr3_aa: CASSQEGLAGHPMRFF
cdr3_nt: TGCGCCAGCAGCCAAGAAGGCCTAGCGGGGCACCCTATGCGGTTCTTC
v_call: TRBV4-1
clone_size: .
d_call: TRBD2
j_call: TRBJ2-1
cdr3_length: 16

cdr3_aa: CASSLWTSGGADGELFF
cdr3_nt: TGCGCCAGCAGCCTTTGGACTAGCGGGGGGGCCGACGGGGAGCTGTTTTTT
v_call: TRBV4-1
clone_size: .
d_call: TRBD2
j_call: TRBJ2-2
cdr3_length: 17

cdr3_aa: CATSRSGSNEQYF
cdr3_nt: TGTGCCACCAGTAGAAGCGGGAGTAACGAGCAGTACTTC
v_call: TRBV24-1
clone_size: .
d_call: TRBD2
j_call: TRBJ2-7
cdr3_length: 13

cdr3_aa: CSTTANTEAFF
cdr3_nt: TGCAGTACAACAGCGAACACTGAAGCTTTCTTT
v_call: TRBV20-1
clone_size: .
d_call: .
j_call: TRBJ1-1
cdr3_length: 11

cdr3_aa: CASSLGTRGIGVNTEAFF
cdr3_nt: TGCGCCAGCAGCTTGGGGACTAGGGGAATAGGGGTGAACACTGAAGCTTTCTTT
v_call: TRBV5-1
clone_size: .
d_call: .
j_call: TRBJ1-1
cdr3_length: 18

cdr3_aa: CASTSPGGYEQYF
cdr3_nt: TGTGCCAGCACCTCTCCCGGGGGCTACGAGCAGTACTTC
v_call: TRBV6-5
clone_size: .
d_call: .
j_call: TRBJ2-7
cdr3_length: 13

cdr3_aa: CASTRSYEQYF
cdr3_nt: TGTGCCAGCACCCGTTCCTACGAGCAGTACTTC
v_call: TRBV2
clone_size: .
d_call: .
j_call: TRBJ2-7
cdr3_length: 11

cdr3_aa: CASSPGRAGTDTQYF
cdr3_nt: TGTGCCAGCAGCCCCGGGAGGGCCGGCACAGATACGCAGTATTTT
v_call: TRBV9
clone_size: .
d_call: TRBD2
j_call: TRBJ2-3
cdr3_length: 15

cdr3_aa: CASSLSQRGAGELFF
cdr3_nt: TGTGCCAGCAGTTTATCCCAGCGGGGGGCCGGGGAGCTGTTTTTT
v_call: TRBV6-2/TRBV6-3
clone_size: .
d_call: TRBD2
j_call: TRBJ2-2
cdr3_length: 15

cdr3_aa: CASSEPRTGGTEAFF
cdr3_nt: TGTGCCAGCAGTGAACCCCGGACAGGAGGCACTGAAGCTTTCTTT
v_call: TRBV6-1
clone_size: once
d_call: TRBD1
j_call: TRBJ1-1
cdr3_length: 15

cdr3_aa: CASRLTGEAFF
cdr3_nt: TGTGCCAGCAGGTTAACGGGGGAAGCTTTCTTT
v_call: TRBV7-9
clone_size: .
d_call: .
j_call: TRBJ1-1
cdr3_length: 11

cdr3_aa: CASSLAGAYEQYF
cdr3_nt: TGTGCCAGCAGTTTAGCGGGAGCCTACGAGCAGTACTTC
v_call: TRBV6-5
clone_size: once
d_call: TRBD2
j_call: TRBJ2-7
cdr3_length: 13

cdr3_aa: CASSQARGVTEAFF
cdr3_nt: TGCGCCAGCAGCCAAGCCAGGGGAGTGACTGAAGCTTTCTTT
v_call: TRBV4-1
clone_size: .
d_call: .
j_call: TRBJ1-1
cdr3_length: 14

cdr3_aa: CASSPSLTGNQPQHF
cdr3_nt: TGCGCCAGCAGCCCCAGCCTGACAGGGAATCAGCCCCAGCATTTT
v_call: TRBV5-1
clone_size: .
d_call: TRBD1
j_call: TRBJ1-5
cdr3_length: 15

cdr3_aa: CASSRTGGTREQYF
cdr3_nt: TGTGCCAGCAGCCGAACGGGGGGTACGAGGGAGCAGTACTTC
v_call: TRBV7-9
clone_size: .
d_call: TRBD2
j_call: TRBJ2-7
cdr3_length: 14

cdr3_aa: CASSLRVVLPEQFF
cdr3_nt: TGTGCCAGCTCACTGCGGGTAGTCCTTCCCGAGCAGTTCTTC
v_call: TRBV18
clone_size: .
d_call: .
j_call: TRBJ2-1
cdr3_length: 14

cdr3_aa: CSASTSGNSYEQYF
cdr3_nt: TGCAGTGCTAGTACTAGCGGGAACTCCTACGAGCAGTACTTC
v_call: TRBV20-1
clone_size: .
d_call: TRBD2
j_call: TRBJ2-7
cdr3_length: 14